One and the same sample provided the 27 T cell receptor beta chains below, sequenced in a study of radiotherapy plus CTLA-4 blockade in lung cancer. The data were produced by immunoSEQ multiplex PCR, yet TCRdb's version contains in-frame clones alone and is incomplete. Among approximately 69,000 clones listed, 78% were seen once. The source was peripheral blood, collected from a patient treated with radiotherapy plus ipilimumab. The receptors were sampled from a human donor with non-small cell lung cancer who had a complete response to radiotherapy plus ipilimumab.

J is TRBJ2-1 and V is TRBV11-3, with TRBD2 identical over 10 bases. This CDR3 has 16 residues. Germline lookup yields CDR1 SGHNT and CDR2 YENEEA. V was clipped by 1 base and J by 6 bases; unmatched bases: 6. The CDR3 loop is CASSLVGTSEGNEQFF. The CDR3 DNA is TGTGCCAGCAGCTTAGTCGGGACTAGCGAGGGCAATGAGCAGTTCTTC.

The rearrangement links TRBV5-1 to TRBJ1-4; possible D gene TRBD1, 5 bases. The V end lost 0 bases, the J end lost 6 bases, and 12 bases lay between the germline ends. The CDR3 consists of 15 residues. The germline CDR1 and CDR2 sequences are SGHRS and YFSETQ. The CDR3 here is CASSLEGRDDEKLFF. CDR3 nucleotide sequence: TGCGCCAGCAGCTTGGAAGGCAGGGACGATGAAAAACTGTTTTTT.

The chain carries TRBV10-3 and TRBJ2-3; 9 bases map to TRBD1. Germline values: CDR1 ENHRY, CDR2 SYGVKD. The CDR3 extends over 17 amino acids. Losses at the gene ends were 2 bases for V and 4 bases for J; bases not matched to a gene: 10. CDR3 nucleotide sequence: TGTGCCATCAGTGAGCCCAGACAGGGGGATTGGGCAGATACGCAGTATTTT. It is translated as CAISEPRQGDWADTQYF.

The chain uses TRBV4-3 and TRBJ2-3; D not certain. Trimming took 1 base from V and 3 from J, leaving 5 bases between them. Per the germline V gene, CDR1 is LGHNA and CDR2 is YSLEER. The CDR3 runs to 13 residues. CDR3 DNA sequence: TGCGCCAGCAGCCAAGCATTGACAGATACGCAGTATTTT. This sequence encodes CASSQALTDTQYF.

The chain has TRBV30 and TRBJ1-2; D is undetermined. Germline V CDR1 and CDR2: GTSNPN, SVGIG (reference sequence). This CDR3 contains 13 residues. The germline V and J ends were trimmed by 0 bases and 7 bases, with 12 bases remaining between them. The CDR3 region is CAWSVGVGFGYTF. The CDR3 region has the DNA TGTGCCTGGAGTGTAGGAGTGGGGTTTGGCTACACCTTC.

The chain carries TRBV5-1 and TRBJ2-3; 10 bases fit TRBD1. With 7 bases clipped from V and 0 bases from J, the junction kept 5 bases outside the gene matches. Germline loops: CDR1 SGHRS, CDR2 YFSETQ. The CDR3 contains 15 residues. The CDR3 bases are TGCGCCAGCGGACAGGGGGTAACTAGCACAGATACGCAGTATTTT. Translation: CASGQGVTSTDTQYF.

This chain uses TRBV19 with TRBJ2-2, with 10 bases identical to TRBD2. V shed 6 bases and J 6 bases; nucleotides not matched to a gene: 7. The germline V gene encodes CDR1 LNHDA and CDR2 SQIVND (reference sequence). There are 15 residues in the CDR3. The CDR3 DNA sequence: TGTGCCAGTAGCGCTAGCGGGAGCGGAGCCGGGGAGCTGTTTTTT. This gives the protein CASSASGSGAGELFF.

The J gene is TRBJ2-3, the V gene TRBV7-6, with no clear D. Germline assignment: CDR1 SGHVS and CDR2 FNYEAQ. V shed 6 bases and J shed 8 bases, with 12 bases lying between them. The CDR3 runs 12 residues. The CDR3 is CASSSTPGTQYF. The DNA of the CDR3 is TGTGCCAGCAGTTCGACCCCGGGTACGCAGTATTTT. Full variable domain (outside the CDR3, taken from reference TRBV7-6 and TRBJ2-3): GAGVSQSPRYKVTKRGQDVALRCDPISGHVSLYWYRQALGQGPEFLTYFNYEAQQDKSGLPNDRFSAERPEGSISTLTIQRTEQRDSAMYRCASSSTPGTQYFGPGTRLTVL.

This rearrangement joins TRBV7-2 to TRBJ2-1; D is unresolved. With 3 bases removed from V and 15 bases from J, the gap between germline ends came to 18 bases. There are 13 residues in the CDR3. The germline CDR1 and CDR2 sequences are SGHTA and FQGNSA. The CDR3 nucleotides read TGTGCCAGCAGCTTGACCCCACCGGAGTTGGCGTTCTTC. Its protein is CASSLTPPELAFF.

This chain connects TRBV4-3 to TRBJ1-3; D call uncertain. The CDR3 sequence is 15 residues long. Germline V gene lookup returns CDR1 LGHNA and CDR2 YSLEER. V was clipped by 0 bases and J by 0 bases, with 6 bases between them. For the CDR3, the DNA is TGCGCCAGCAGCCAAGAAGGTTTCTCTGGAAACACCATATATTTT. Translating it yields CASSQEGFSGNTIYF.

The chain is built from TRBV10-3 and TRBJ1-2, with D perhaps matching TRBD1 (5 bases). CDR1 and CDR2 from the germline V gene are ENHRY and SYGVKD. The V gene lost 3 bases and the J gene lost 2 bases, with 10 bases spanning the gap. The CDR3 runs 14 residues. The CDR3 sequence: CAISEPGRNYGYTF. The CDR3, as DNA: TGTGCCATCAGTGAACCAGGGAGGAACTATGGCTACACCTTC.

V and J are TRBV6-6 and TRBJ1-1, with TRBD1 matching over 7 bases. V trimming: 8 bases; J trimming: 1 base; junction bases outside the gene matches: 4. The CDR3 extends over 13 amino acids. Germline CDR1 is MNHNY and CDR2 is SVGAGI (reference sequence). This chain's CDR3 is CASRDRENTEAFF. The CDR3, as DNA: TGTGCCAGCCGGGACAGAGAGAACACTGAAGCTTTCTTT.

The V gene is TRBV28, the J gene TRBJ2-2, with D possibly being TRBD1 or TRBD2 (5 bases each). Trimming removed 4 bases from V and 1 base from J, with 13 bases in between. Germline V gives CDR1 MDHEN, CDR2 SYDVKM. CDR3 length: 16 amino acids. Here the CDR3 reads CASSSLGTLNTGELFF. The CDR3 DNA reads TGTGCCAGCAGTTCGCTCGGGACGTTGAACACCGGGGAGCTGTTTTTT.

J is TRBJ2-1 and V is TRBV4-1, with 7 bases that match TRBD2. The CDR3 totals 14 residues. In germline, CDR1 is MGHRA, CDR2 YSYEKL. The V and J ends lost 3 bases and 7 bases, in that order; junction bases with no gene match: 6. This chain's CDR3 is CASSHPAGLNEQFF. The CDR3 DNA is TGCGCCAGCAGCCACCCAGCGGGGCTGAATGAGCAGTTCTTC.

Only one count was recorded for this clone. This sequence joins TRBV19 and TRBJ1-3; 8 bases agree with TRBD1. With 5 bases clipped from V and 0 bases from J, the junction kept 6 bases outside the gene matches. CDR3 size: 16 residues. Looked up from germline, CDR1 is LNHDA and CDR2 is SQIVND (reference sequence). In nucleotides, the CDR3 is TGTGCCAGTAGTCCTAGGGACAGGACCTCTGGAAACACCATATATTTT. Amino acid sequence: CASSPRDRTSGNTIYF. The whole variable domain, remainder taken from reference TRBV19 and TRBJ1-3, is DGGITQSPKYLFRKEGQNVTLSCEQNLNHDAMYWYRQDPGQGLRLIYYSQIVNDFQKGDIAEGYSVSREKKESFPLTVTSAQKNPTAFYLCASSPRDRTSGNTIYFGEGSWLTVV.

The CDR3 coding sequence is TGTGCCAGCGTGAACACTGAAGCTTTCTTT. It translates to CASVNTEAFF. This sequence joins TRBV6-5 and TRBJ1-1, with D hard to call. CDR3 length equals 10 residues. V shed 8 bases and J shed 0 bases, with 1 base lying between them. Germline CDR1 and CDR2: MNHEY and SVGAGI.

J is TRBJ2-1 and V is TRBV4-3; D is unresolved. V lost 0 bases, J lost 5 bases, and 14 bases lay in between. From germline, CDR1 is LGHNA and CDR2 YSLEER. This CDR3 is built from 16 residues. CDR3 protein: CASSQEQPLGDNEQFF. The DNA for the CDR3 is TGCGCCAGCAGCCAAGAACAGCCCTTGGGCGACAATGAGCAGTTCTTC.

The chain joins TRBV19 to TRBJ2-1; 8 bases are shared with TRBD1. Trimming removed 7 bases from V and 12 bases from J; junction bases left unmatched: 11. The CDR3 extends over 13 amino acids. Per the germline V gene, CDR1 is LNHDA and CDR2 is SQIVND (reference sequence). CDR3 DNA sequence: TGTGCCAGTACCCCGCAGGGGGCGAGGGGGCAGTTCTTC. Translating it yields CASTPQGARGQFF. Full variable domain (rest looked up from reference TRBV19 and TRBJ2-1): DGGITQSPKYLFRKEGQNVTLSCEQNLNHDAMYWYRQDPGQGLRLIYYSQIVNDFQKGDIAEGYSVSREKKESFPLTVTSAQKNPTAFYLCASTPQGARGQFFGPGTRLTVL.

The chain links TRBV14 to TRBJ2-3; D ambiguous. The CDR3 is made up of 12 amino acids. Germline V gives CDR1 SGHDN, CDR2 FVKESK. V shed 4 bases and J shed 5 bases, with 7 bases lying between them. In nucleotides, the CDR3 is TGTGCCAGCAGCCTCATAAAAGATACGCAGTATTTT. Amino acids: CASSLIKDTQYF.

Here the CDR3 reads CASSRDNRNNYGYTF. Here the CDR3 DNA reads TGTGCCAGCAGTCGGGACAACCGAAATAACTATGGCTACACCTTC. The chain couples TRBV6-6 to TRBJ1-2; maybe TRBD1 (6 bases). Trimming left V 5 bases short and J 1 base short, with 14 bases between. The length of the CDR3 is 15 residues. Germline-derived CDR1 and CDR2 are MNHNY and SVGAGI (reference sequence).

A few counts support this clone. CDR3 DNA sequence: TGCGCCAGCAAGAGACCCTCTATCGGGGAGCTGTTTTTT. Its protein product is CASKRPSIGELFF. The rearrangement joins TRBV10-2 to TRBJ2-2; D not resolved. The CDR3 runs 13 residues. Germline CDR1 reads WSHSY; CDR2 reads SAAADI. V was clipped by 7 bases and J by 7 bases, with 13 bases between them.

The J gene is TRBJ1-1, the V gene TRBV2, with 7 bases lining up with TRBD1. CDR3 size: 12 residues. Germline loops: CDR1 SNHLY, CDR2 FYNNEI. The V gene end was trimmed by 5 bases and the J gene end by 5 bases; junction bases not matched to a gene: 2. The CDR3 sequence: CASSLQGTEAFF. The DNA of the CDR3 is TGTGCCAGCAGTCTACAGGGGACTGAAGCTTTCTTT.

The J gene is TRBJ2-2, the V gene TRBV7-9; tentative D call: TRBD2 (6 bases). Per the germline V gene, CDR1 is SEHNR and CDR2 is FQNEAQ (reference sequence). The CDR3 runs to 14 residues. The germline V and J ends were trimmed by 1 base and 7 bases, with 10 bases remaining between them. The CDR3 reads CASSLGLGDGELFF. CDR3 nucleotide sequence: TGTGCCAGCAGCTTAGGACTAGGCGACGGGGAGCTGTTTTTT.

The chain employs TRBV30 and TRBJ1-2; D is undetermined. The CDR3 is 12 residues long. Trimming removed 8 bases at V and 4 bases at J, with 14 bases between. The germline V gene has CDR1 GTSNPN and CDR2 SVGIG (reference sequence). CDR3 loop: CAEATRAYGYTF. The CDR3, as DNA: TGTGCCGAAGCTACTAGGGCCTATGGCTACACCTTC.

This clone has just a few counts. The chain employs TRBV6-5 and TRBJ2-3, with D unclear. Trimming took 4 bases from V and 2 from J, leaving 13 bases between them. The CDR3 is 15 amino acids. In germline, CDR1 is MNHEY, CDR2 SVGAGI. The CDR3: CASSSSGSFTDTQYF. DNA for the CDR3: TGTGCCAGCAGTTCATCGGGCAGCTTCACAGATACGCAGTATTTT.

CDR3 sequence (DNA): TGTGCCAGCAGCCCTCGGGTCCCCCGGACGGGCGAGCAGTACTTC. This translates into CASSPRVPRTGEQYF. V usage is TRBV7-9 and J usage is TRBJ2-5; no clear D gene. The end of the DNA is better explained by TRBJ2-7, so the J call may be wrong. The CDR3 has 15 amino acids. The germline V gene has CDR1 SEHNR and CDR2 FQNEAQ (reference sequence).

The V gene is TRBV30, the J gene TRBJ1-3; TRBD1 agrees at 7 bases. CDR1 GTSNPN and CDR2 SVGIG come from the germline V gene (reference sequence). After removal of 5 bases from V and 0 bases from J, the junction contained 7 bases not matched to a gene. This CDR3 has 15 residues. The CDR3 spells CAWGQSGGSGNTIYF. CDR3 sequence (DNA): TGTGCCTGGGGACAATCAGGGGGCTCTGGAAACACCATATATTTT.